The 23 T cell receptor beta chains in this list originate from one sample, sequenced in a study of vaccination effects on CD4 cells after COVID-19. Cultured cells yielded isolated CD4+ T cells after approximately nine days. No antigen has been identified for these receptors. TCRdb's table, derived via immunoSEQ multiplex PCR, lists solely in-frame clones and lacks some. This table holds 30,000 to 40,000 clones, about 80% found once. The starting material was CD4+ T cells from PBMCs cultured without peptide, obtained before COVID-19 vaccination. Receptor source: a human donor who received a COVID-19 vaccine.

This clone has a single count. This rearrangement joins TRBV5-1 to TRBJ2-1, with 10 bases fitting TRBD2. CDR1 is SGHRS, CDR2 YFSETQ, per germline. The trim removed 0 bases at V and 6 bases at J, leaving 6 bases unmatched. CDR3 length: 16 amino acids. CDR3 region: CASSLGNSGGINEQFF. The CDR3 bases are TGCGCCAGCAGCTTGGGTAATAGCGGGGGGATCAATGAGCAGTTCTTC.

The V call is TRBV9, the J call TRBJ2-3; D may be TRBD1 (5 bases). This CDR3 contains 16 residues. V was cut by 0 bases and J by 1 base, with 12 bases left in between. Germline assignment: CDR1 SGDLS and CDR2 YYNGEE. CDR3 residues: CASSVEVTVGTDTQYF. The CDR3 DNA is TGTGCCAGCAGCGTAGAGGTGACAGTTGGCACAGATACGCAGTATTTT.

The J gene is TRBJ1-2, the V gene TRBV19, with D uncertain. Looked up from germline, CDR1 is LNHDA and CDR2 is SQIVND (reference sequence). Deletions cut 5 bases from V and 3 bases from J, with 16 bases between. The length of the CDR3 is 15 residues. The CDR3 protein is CASSVGGSADYGYTF. The DNA for the CDR3 is TGTGCCAGTAGTGTTGGAGGATCAGCAGACTATGGCTACACCTTC. Filled out from reference TRBV19 and TRBJ1-2, the complete variable domain reads DGGITQSPKYLFRKEGQNVTLSCEQNLNHDAMYWYRQDPGQGLRLIYYSQIVNDFQKGDIAEGYSVSREKKESFPLTVTSAQKNPTAFYLCASSVGGSADYGYTFGSGTRLTVV.

This clone occurred once. The rearrangement joins TRBV19 to TRBJ1-1; no clear D. Germline lookup yields CDR1 LNHDA and CDR2 SQIVND (reference sequence). Trimming removed 5 bases at V and 1 base at J, with 8 bases between. The CDR3 totals 13 residues. DNA for the CDR3: TGTGCCAGTAGTCTCCGACAGAACACTGAAGCTTTCTTT. As protein: CASSLRQNTEAFF.

This rearrangement joins TRBV9 to TRBJ2-3; D is possibly TRBD1 or TRBD2 (5 bases each). CDR3 length equals 15 residues. V gave up 0 bases and J gave up 3 bases, with 11 bases separating them. CDR1 is SGDLS, CDR2 YYNGEE, per germline. DNA for the CDR3: TGTGCCAGCAGCGTAGAGGGACCACCGACAGATACGCAGTATTTT. It yields the protein CASSVEGPPTDTQYF.

V is TRBV2 and J is TRBJ1-2; weak D call: TRBD1 (5 bases). Looked up from germline, CDR1 is SNHLY and CDR2 is FYNNEI. There are 14 residues in the CDR3. Trimming stripped 2 bases from V and 4 bases from J, with 11 bases between. The CDR3 region has the DNA TGTGCCAGCAGTGAATACAGGACAAGCTATGGCTACACCTTC. Protein product: CASSEYRTSYGYTF.

The CDR3 reads CASSLFLSGLFNEKLFF. The CDR3 region has the DNA TGTGCCAGCAGTTTATTCCTAAGTGGGCTATTTAATGAAAAACTGTTTTTT. V usage is TRBV28 and J usage is TRBJ1-4; D is unresolved. The CDR3 has 17 amino acids. V was cut by 1 base and J by 4 bases, with 16 bases left in between. The germline gives CDR1 MDHEN, CDR2 SYDVKM.

The rearrangement links TRBV12-3 or TRBV12-4 to TRBJ1-2; no reliable D call. V lost 1 base, J lost 6 bases, and 9 bases lay in between. This CDR3 comprises 13 residues. CDR3: CASSLGPAHGYTF. CDR3 DNA sequence: TGTGCCAGCAGTTTAGGACCCGCCCATGGCTACACCTTC.

The chain has TRBV29-1 and TRBJ1-1, with TRBD1 matching 7 bases. The CDR3 has 14 residues. The V gene's germline CDR1 is SQVTM and CDR2 ANQGSEA. Unmatched junction bases numbered 9, after V lost 4 bases and J lost 4 bases. The CDR3 nucleotides read TGCAGCGTTGTGCGACAGGGCCTGGGCACTGAAGCTTTCTTT. It translates to CSVVRQGLGTEAFF.

This chain links TRBV7-2 with TRBJ2-7; D is ambiguous. V dropped 4 bases and J dropped 1 base, with 11 bases sitting between them. The germline gives CDR1 SGHTA, CDR2 FQGNSA. The CDR3 length is 14 residues. CDR3 region: CASSSQSGSYEQYV. CDR3 coding DNA: TGTGCCAGCAGCTCCCAATCGGGTTCCTACGAGCAGTACGTC.

This clone was observed once. The rearrangement uses TRBV18 and TRBJ2-2; 7 bases agree with TRBD1. V shed 1 base, J shed 3 bases, and the junction held 5 bases outside the gene matches. CDR3 size: 16 residues. From germline, CDR1 is KGHSH and CDR2 LQKENI. The CDR3: CASSPRRQGYTGELFF. The CDR3 nucleotides are TGTGCCAGCTCACCACGGAGACAGGGCTACACCGGGGAGCTGTTTTTT.

The chain uses TRBV5-1 and TRBJ1-3, with D maybe TRBD1 (6 bases). This CDR3 contains 15 residues. Germline loops: CDR1 SGHRS, CDR2 YFSETQ. V lost 7 bases and J 8 bases, leaving 22 bases between the germline ends. Here the CDR3 reads CASSPGRGAADTIYF. The CDR3 nucleotides are TGCGCCAGCTCTCCGGGGCGGGGGGCGGCGGACACCATATATTTT.

This clone occurred once. This CDR3 reads CASPSAPDRPTDTQYF. The CDR3 DNA is TGTGCCAGTCCAAGCGCTCCGGACAGACCCACAGATACGCAGTATTTT. V is TRBV5-8 and J is TRBJ2-3, with D tentatively TRBD1 (6 bases). The germline gives CDR1 SGHTS, CDR2 YDEGEE. The CDR3 contains 16 residues. With 8 bases removed from V and 2 bases from J, the gap between germline ends came to 21 bases.

This sequence joins TRBV6-5 and TRBJ1-2; D ambiguous. Trimming took 0 bases from V and 7 from J, leaving 9 bases between them. The CDR3 is made up of 13 amino acids. Germline assignment: CDR1 MNHEY and CDR2 SVGAGI. This CDR3 reads CASSYSQSGGYTF. CDR3 DNA: TGTGCCAGCAGTTACTCCCAAAGCGGTGGCTACACCTTC.

The chain uses TRBV5-1 and TRBJ2-7; D is perhaps TRBD2 (7 bases). The length of the CDR3 is 17 residues. CDR1 is SGHRS, CDR2 YFSETQ, per germline. Trimming stripped 0 bases from V and 3 bases from J, with 19 bases between. The CDR3: CASSLGMGGALSYEQYV. In nucleotides, the CDR3 is TGCGCCAGCAGCTTGGGAATGGGGGGGGCGCTGAGCTACGAGCAGTACGTC.

This chain connects TRBV20-1 to TRBJ2-7; no clear D. The germline gives CDR1 DFQATT, CDR2 SNEGSKA (reference sequence). Trimming removed 3 bases from V and 2 bases from J, with 11 bases in between. The CDR3 loop spans 13 amino acids. This CDR3 reads CSASTLTPYEQYV. CDR3 DNA sequence: TGCAGTGCTAGTACCCTTACCCCCTACGAGCAGTACGTC.

This clone occurred once. The gene calls are TRBV5-1 and TRBJ1-2; D is unclear. Germline CDR1 SGHRS, CDR2 YFSETQ. V was cut by 0 bases and J by 2 bases, with 11 bases left in between. The CDR3 length is 15 residues. CDR3: CASSLGAAENYGYTF. For the CDR3, the DNA is TGCGCCAGCAGCTTGGGGGCGGCTGAGAACTATGGCTACACCTTC.

This clone was picked up a small number of times. The V gene is TRBV21-1, the J gene TRBJ2-7; the D call in the table, TRBD1, was not verified against the DNA. TRBV21-1 is recorded as a pseudogene. The CDR3 runs 14 residues. DNA for the CDR3: TGTGCCAGCAGCATCGGTCCGACAGGGTATGAGCAGTACGTC. Translated, it gives CASSIGPTGYEQYV.

V and J are TRBV24-1 and TRBJ1-1, with a possible D match to TRBD1 (5 bases). The ends were cut back, 9 bases at V and 8 bases at J, with 48 bases in the middle. Germline V gene lookup returns CDR1 KGHDR and CDR2 SFDVKD. This CDR3 has 23 residues. The CDR3 loop is CATARRIGRQTVRLSPQCWEAFF. Here the CDR3 DNA reads TGTGCCACCGCCAGGCGGATCGGTAGACAGACTGTTCGTCTGTCCCCACAATGTTGGGAAGCTTTCTTT.

The J gene is TRBJ2-1, the V gene TRBV2; TRBD1 aligns across 8 bases. J was trimmed by 7 bases and V by 5 bases; bases with no gene match: 10. The CDR3 spans 15 residues. CDR1 is SNHLY and CDR2 is FYNNEI in the germline V gene. The CDR3: CASSQRTGTGNEQFF. The CDR3 bases are TGTGCCAGCAGTCAAAGGACAGGGACGGGGAATGAGCAGTTCTTC.

The J gene is TRBJ1-3, the V gene TRBV6-5; D is unresolved. The germline CDR1 and CDR2 sequences are MNHEY and SVGAGI. The CDR3 covers 16 residues. Trimming cost V 2 bases and J 0 bases, with 11 bases left between them. The CDR3 region is CASSYTGTSSGNTIYF. The CDR3, as DNA: TGTGCCAGCAGTTACACTGGAACCAGCTCTGGAAACACCATATATTTT.

The chain uses TRBV11-3 and TRBJ2-2; TRBD2 matches at 8 bases. CDR3 length: 15 residues. Germline values: CDR1 SGHNT, CDR2 YENEEA. V shed 5 bases and J 0 bases; nucleotides not matched to a gene: 2. The CDR3 loop is CASSVSGANTGELFF. DNA of the CDR3: TGTGCCAGCAGCGTTAGCGGGGCGAACACCGGGGAGCTGTTTTTT.

The rearrangement uses TRBV3-1 (or the pseudogene TRBV3-2) and TRBJ1-1, with TRBD1 as a possible D gene (5 bases). CDR1 and CDR2 from the germline V gene are LGHDT and YNNKEL (reference sequence). The CDR3 runs 14 residues. With 1 base removed from V and 1 base from J, the gap between germline ends came to 7 bases. CDR3 sequence (DNA): TGTGCCAGCAGCCAAGGGGACGAGAACACTGAAGCTTTCTTT. Translation: CASSQGDENTEAFF.